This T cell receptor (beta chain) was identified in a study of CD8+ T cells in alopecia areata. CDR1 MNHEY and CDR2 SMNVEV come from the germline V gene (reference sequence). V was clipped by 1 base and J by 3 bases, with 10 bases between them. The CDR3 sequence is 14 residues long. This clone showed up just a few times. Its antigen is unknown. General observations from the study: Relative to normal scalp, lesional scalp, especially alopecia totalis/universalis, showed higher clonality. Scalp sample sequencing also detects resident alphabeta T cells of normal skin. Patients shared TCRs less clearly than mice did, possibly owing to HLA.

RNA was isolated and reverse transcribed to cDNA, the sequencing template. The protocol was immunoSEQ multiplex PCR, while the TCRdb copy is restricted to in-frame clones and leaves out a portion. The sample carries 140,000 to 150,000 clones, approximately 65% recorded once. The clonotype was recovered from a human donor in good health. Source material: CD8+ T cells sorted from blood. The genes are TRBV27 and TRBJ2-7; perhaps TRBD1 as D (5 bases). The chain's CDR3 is CASSLFGAHYEQYF. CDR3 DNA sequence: TGTGCCAGCAGTTTATTTGGGGCGCACTACGAGCAGTACTTC.